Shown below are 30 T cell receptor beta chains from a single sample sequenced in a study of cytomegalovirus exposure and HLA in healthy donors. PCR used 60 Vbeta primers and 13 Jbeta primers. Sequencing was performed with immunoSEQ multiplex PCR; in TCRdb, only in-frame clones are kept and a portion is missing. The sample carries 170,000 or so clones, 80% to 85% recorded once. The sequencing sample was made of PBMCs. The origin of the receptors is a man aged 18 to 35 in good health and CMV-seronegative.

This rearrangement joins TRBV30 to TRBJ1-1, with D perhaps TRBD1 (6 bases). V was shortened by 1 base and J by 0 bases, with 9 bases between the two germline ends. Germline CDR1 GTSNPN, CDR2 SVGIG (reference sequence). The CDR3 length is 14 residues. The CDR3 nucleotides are TGTGCCTGGAGTGCGGGACAAATGAACACTGAAGCTTTCTTT. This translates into CAWSAGQMNTEAFF. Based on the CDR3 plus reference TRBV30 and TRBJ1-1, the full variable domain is SQTIHQWPATLVQPVGSPLSLECTVEGTSNPNLYWYRQAAGRGLQLLFYSVGIGQISSEVPQNLSASRPQDRQFILSSKKLLLSDSGFYLCAWSAGQMNTEAFFGQGTRLTVV.

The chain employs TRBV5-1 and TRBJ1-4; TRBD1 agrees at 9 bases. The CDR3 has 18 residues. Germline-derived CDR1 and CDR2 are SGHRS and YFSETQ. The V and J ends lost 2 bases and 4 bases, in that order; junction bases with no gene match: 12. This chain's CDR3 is CASSFQPPRTGVNEKLFF. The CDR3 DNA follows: TGCGCCAGCAGCTTTCAACCCCCCCGGACAGGGGTTAATGAAAAACTGTTTTTT.

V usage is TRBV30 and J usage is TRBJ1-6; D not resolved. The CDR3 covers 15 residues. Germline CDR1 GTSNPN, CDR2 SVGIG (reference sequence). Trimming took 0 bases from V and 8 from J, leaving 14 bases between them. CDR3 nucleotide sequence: TGTGCCTGGAGTGTGTCGGGAAAGAGGGATTCACCCCTCCACTTT. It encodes CAWSVSGKRDSPLHF.

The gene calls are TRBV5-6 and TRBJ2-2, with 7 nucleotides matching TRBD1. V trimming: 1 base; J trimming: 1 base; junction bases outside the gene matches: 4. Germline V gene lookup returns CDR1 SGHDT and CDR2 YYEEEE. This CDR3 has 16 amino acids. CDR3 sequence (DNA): TGTGCCAGCAGCTTGCGAGGGGGCGAGAACACCGGGGAGCTGTTTTTT. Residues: CASSLRGGENTGELFF.

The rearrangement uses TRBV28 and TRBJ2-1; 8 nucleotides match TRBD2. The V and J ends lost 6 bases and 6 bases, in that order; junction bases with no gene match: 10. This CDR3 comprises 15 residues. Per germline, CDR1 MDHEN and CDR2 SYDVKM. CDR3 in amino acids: CASSTGGILSNEQFF. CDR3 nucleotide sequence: TGTGCCAGCAGCACGGGGGGGATCCTTAGCAATGAGCAGTTCTTC.

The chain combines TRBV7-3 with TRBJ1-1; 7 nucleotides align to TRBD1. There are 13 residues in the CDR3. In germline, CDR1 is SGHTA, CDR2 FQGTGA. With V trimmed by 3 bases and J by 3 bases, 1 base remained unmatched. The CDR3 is CASSFTGDTEAFF. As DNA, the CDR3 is TGTGCCAGCAGCTTCACAGGGGACACTGAAGCTTTCTTT.

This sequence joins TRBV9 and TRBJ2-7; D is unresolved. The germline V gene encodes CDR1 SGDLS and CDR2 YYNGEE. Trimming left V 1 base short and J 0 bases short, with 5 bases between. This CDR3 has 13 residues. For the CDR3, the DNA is TGTGCCAGCAGCGTAAGCAACTCCTACGAGCAGTACTTC. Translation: CASSVSNSYEQYF.

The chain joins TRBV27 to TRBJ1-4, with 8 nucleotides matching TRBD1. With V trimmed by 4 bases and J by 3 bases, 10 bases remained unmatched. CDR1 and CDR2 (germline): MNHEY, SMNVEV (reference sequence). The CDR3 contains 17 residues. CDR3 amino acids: CASSSLQGAGANEKLFF. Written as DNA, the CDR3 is TGTGCCAGCAGTTCGCTCCAGGGGGCGGGCGCTAATGAAAAACTGTTTTTT.

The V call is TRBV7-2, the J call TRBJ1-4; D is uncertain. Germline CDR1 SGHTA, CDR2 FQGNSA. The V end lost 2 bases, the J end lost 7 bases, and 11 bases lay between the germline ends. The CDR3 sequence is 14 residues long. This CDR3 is CASSLSGRSEKLFF. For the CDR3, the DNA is TGTGCCAGCAGCTTAAGTGGGCGCAGTGAAAAACTGTTTTTT.

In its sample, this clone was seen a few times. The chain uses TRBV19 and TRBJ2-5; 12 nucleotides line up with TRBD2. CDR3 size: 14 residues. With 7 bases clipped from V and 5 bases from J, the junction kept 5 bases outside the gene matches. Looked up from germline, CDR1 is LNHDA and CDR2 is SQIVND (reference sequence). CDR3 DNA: TGTGCCAGTACTGCGCTAGCGGGAGGGGAGACCCAGTACTTC. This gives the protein CASTALAGGETQYF.

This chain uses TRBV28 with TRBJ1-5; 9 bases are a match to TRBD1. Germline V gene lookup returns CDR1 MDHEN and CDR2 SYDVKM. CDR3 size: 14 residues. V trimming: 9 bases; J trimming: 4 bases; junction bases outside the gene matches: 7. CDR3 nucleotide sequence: TGTGCCAGTTGTCCGGGACAGGGTAATCAGCCCCAGCATTTT. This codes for CASCPGQGNQPQHF.

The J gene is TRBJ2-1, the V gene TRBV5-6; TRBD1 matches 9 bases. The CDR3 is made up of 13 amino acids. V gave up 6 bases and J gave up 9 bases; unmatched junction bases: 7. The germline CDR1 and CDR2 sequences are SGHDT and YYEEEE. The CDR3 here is CASNPGTGIEQFF. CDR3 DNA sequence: TGTGCCAGCAATCCCGGGACAGGGATTGAGCAGTTCTTC. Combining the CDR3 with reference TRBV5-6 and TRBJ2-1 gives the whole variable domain DAGVTQSPTHLIKTRGQQVTLRCSPKSGHDTVSWYQQALGQGPQFIFQYYEEEERQRGNFPDRFSGHQFPNYSSELNVNALLLGDSALYLCASNPGTGIEQFFGPGTRLTVL.

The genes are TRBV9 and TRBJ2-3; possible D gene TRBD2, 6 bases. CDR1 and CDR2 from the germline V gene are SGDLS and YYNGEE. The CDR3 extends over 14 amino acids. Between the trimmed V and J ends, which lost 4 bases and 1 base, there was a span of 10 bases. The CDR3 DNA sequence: TGTGCCAGCAGCAAGACTAGAGGCACAGATACGCAGTATTTT. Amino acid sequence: CASSKTRGTDTQYF. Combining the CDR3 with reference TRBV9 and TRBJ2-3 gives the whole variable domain DSGVTQTPKHLITATGQRVTLRCSPRSGDLSVYWYQQSLDQGLQFLIQYYNGEERAKGNILERFSAQQFPDLHSELNLSSLELGDSALYFCASSKTRGTDTQYFGPGTRLTVL.

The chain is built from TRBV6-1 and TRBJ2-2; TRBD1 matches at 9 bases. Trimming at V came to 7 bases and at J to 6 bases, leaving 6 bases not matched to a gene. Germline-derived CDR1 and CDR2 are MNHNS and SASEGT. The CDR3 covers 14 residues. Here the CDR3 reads CASTGTGSPGELFF. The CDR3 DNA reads TGTGCCAGCACCGGGACAGGGAGTCCCGGGGAGCTGTTTTTT.

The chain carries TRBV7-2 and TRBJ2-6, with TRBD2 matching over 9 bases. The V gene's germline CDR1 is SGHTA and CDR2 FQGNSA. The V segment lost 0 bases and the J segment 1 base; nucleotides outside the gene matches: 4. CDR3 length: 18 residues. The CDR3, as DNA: TGTGCCAGCAGCTTAGCTGCTAGCGGGATGTCTGGGGCCAACGTCCTGACTTTC. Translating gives CASSLAASGMSGANVLTF.

The CDR3 region has the DNA TGTGCCAGCAGCCTTCGGACAGGGGGGCATTACGAGCAGTACTTC. This encodes CASSLRTGGHYEQYF. The V call is TRBV9, the J call TRBJ2-5; 10 nucleotides line up with TRBD1. Near its end, the DNA agrees better with TRBJ2-7, so the J call may be wrong. The CDR3 sequence is 15 residues long. Germline CDR1 and CDR2: SGDLS and YYNGEE.

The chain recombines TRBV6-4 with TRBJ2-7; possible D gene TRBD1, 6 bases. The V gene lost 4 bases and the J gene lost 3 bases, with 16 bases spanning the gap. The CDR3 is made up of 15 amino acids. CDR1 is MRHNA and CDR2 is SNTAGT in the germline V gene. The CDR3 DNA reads TGTGCCAGCAGTGCCCGGGACATATCATACTACGAGCAGTACTTC. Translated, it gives CASSARDISYYEQYF.

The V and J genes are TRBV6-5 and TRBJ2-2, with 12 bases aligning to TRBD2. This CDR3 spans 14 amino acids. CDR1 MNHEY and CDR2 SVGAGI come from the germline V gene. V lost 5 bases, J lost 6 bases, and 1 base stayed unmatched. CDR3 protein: CASSGTSGPGELFF. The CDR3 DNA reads TGTGCCAGCAGTGGGACTAGCGGGCCCGGGGAGCTGTTTTTT.

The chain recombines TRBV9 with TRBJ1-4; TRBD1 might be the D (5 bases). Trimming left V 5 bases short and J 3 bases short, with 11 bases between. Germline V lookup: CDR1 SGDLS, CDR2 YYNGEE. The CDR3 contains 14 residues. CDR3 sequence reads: CASSQGSANEKLFF. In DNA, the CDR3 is TGTGCCAGCAGTCAGGGCTCAGCTAATGAAAAACTGTTTTTT.

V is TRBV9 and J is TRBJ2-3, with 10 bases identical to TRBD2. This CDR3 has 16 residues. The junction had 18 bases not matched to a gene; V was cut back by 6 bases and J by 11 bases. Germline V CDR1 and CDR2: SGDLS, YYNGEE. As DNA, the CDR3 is TGTGCCAGCACCTCCCTAGCGGGAGCCCCGGTGGGGAGGCAGTATTTT. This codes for CASTSLAGAPVGRQYF.

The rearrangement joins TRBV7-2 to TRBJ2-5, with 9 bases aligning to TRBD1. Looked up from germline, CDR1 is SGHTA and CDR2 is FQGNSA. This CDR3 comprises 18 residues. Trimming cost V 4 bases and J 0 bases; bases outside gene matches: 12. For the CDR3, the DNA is TGTGCCAGCAGCTACGGGACAGGGCCCATGGGGGACCAAGAGACCCAGTACTTC. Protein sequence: CASSYGTGPMGDQETQYF.

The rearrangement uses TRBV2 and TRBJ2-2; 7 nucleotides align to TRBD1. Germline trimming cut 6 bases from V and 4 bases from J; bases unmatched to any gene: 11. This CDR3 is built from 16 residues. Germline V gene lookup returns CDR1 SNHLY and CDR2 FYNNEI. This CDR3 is CASSPQGPSVTGELFF. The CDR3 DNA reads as TGTGCCAGCAGCCCACAGGGGCCATCAGTCACCGGGGAGCTGTTTTTT.

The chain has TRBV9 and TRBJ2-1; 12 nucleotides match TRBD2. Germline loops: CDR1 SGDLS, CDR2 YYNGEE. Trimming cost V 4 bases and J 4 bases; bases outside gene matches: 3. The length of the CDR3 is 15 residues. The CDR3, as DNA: TGTGCCAGCAGCCTAGCGGGGGGGGAGTACAATGAGCAGTTCTTC. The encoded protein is CASSLAGGEYNEQFF.

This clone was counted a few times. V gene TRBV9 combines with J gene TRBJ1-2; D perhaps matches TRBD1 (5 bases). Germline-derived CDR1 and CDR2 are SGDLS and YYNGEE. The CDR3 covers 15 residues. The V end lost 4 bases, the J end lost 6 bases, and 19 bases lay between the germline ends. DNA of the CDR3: TGTGCCAGCAGCTCGACCGCGGGGCGCCAGGATGGCTACACCTTC. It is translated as CASSSTAGRQDGYTF.

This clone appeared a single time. The CDR3 DNA sequence: TGTGCCAGCAGTCCCCCGGGGGGGCCCCAGCATTTT. Translated: CASSPPGGPQHF. This chain joins TRBV2 and TRBJ1-5; D may be TRBD1 (5 bases). Between the trimmed V and J ends, which lost 5 bases and 9 bases, there was a span of 11 bases. CDR3 length: 12 amino acids. CDR1 and CDR2 from the germline V gene are SNHLY and FYNNEI. The whole variable domain, remainder taken from reference TRBV2 and TRBJ1-5, is EPEVTQTPSHQVTQMGQEVILRCVPISNHLYFYWYRQILGQKVEFLVSFYNNEISEKSEIFDDQFSVERPDGSNFTLKIRSTKLEDSAMYFCASSPPGGPQHFGDGTRLSIL.

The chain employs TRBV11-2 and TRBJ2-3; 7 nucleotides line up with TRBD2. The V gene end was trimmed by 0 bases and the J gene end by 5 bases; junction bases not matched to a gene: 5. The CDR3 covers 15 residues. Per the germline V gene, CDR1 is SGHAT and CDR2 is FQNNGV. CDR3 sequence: CASSLDRGGEDTQYF. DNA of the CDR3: TGTGCCAGCAGCTTAGATCGGGGAGGGGAAGATACGCAGTATTTT.

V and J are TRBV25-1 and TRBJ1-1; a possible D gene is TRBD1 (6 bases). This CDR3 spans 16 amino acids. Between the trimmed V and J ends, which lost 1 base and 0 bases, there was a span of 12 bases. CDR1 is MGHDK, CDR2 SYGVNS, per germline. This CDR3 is CASSELGATMNTEAFF. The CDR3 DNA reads TGTGCCAGCAGTGAATTGGGGGCAACCATGAACACTGAAGCTTTCTTT.

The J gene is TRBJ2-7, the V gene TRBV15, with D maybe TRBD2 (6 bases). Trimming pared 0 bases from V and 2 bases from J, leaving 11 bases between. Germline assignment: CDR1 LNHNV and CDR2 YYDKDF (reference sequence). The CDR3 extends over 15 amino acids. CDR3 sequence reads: CATSREAGMAYEQYF. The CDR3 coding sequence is TGTGCCACCAGCAGAGAGGCGGGAATGGCCTACGAGCAGTACTTC.

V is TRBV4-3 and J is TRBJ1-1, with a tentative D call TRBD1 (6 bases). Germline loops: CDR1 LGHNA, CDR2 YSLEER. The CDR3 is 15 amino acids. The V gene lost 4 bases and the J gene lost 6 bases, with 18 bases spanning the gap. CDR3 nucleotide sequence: TGCGCCAGCAGCCTCCAAATCGGACAGTTACCTGAAGCTTTCTTT. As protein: CASSLQIGQLPEAFF.

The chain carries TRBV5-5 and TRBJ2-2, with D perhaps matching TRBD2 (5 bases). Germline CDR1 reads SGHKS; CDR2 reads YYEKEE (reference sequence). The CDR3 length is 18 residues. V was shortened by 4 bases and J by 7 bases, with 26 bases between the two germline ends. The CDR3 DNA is TGTGCCAGCAGCCGGAACTACCTGACTACCGCGGCGAACGGGGAGCTGTTTTTT. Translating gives CASSRNYLTTAANGELFF.